Sequencing of this T cell receptor beta chain was carried out in a study of Graves' ophthalmopathy and Graves' hyperthyroidism. Many counts were recorded for this clonotype. The CDR3 has 14 residues. Germline CDR1 and CDR2: MDHEN and SYDVKM. V was pared by 5 bases and J by 4 bases, with 15 bases between. Amplified TCR beta CDR3 regions were obtained using RNA transcripts as template. First-round RT-PCR used HTBI primers; second-round multiplex PCR followed. One entry per CDR3 protein results from TCRdb running MiXCR on the multiplex PCR reads. Among approximately 210,000 distinct CDR3 sequences, less than 30% were seen once, and the ten largest hold about 9.1%.

The chain couples TRBV28 to TRBJ2-7, with D possibly TRBD2 on 5 matching bases. Specimen: peripheral blood. The source is a man aged 45 to 65 with Graves' ophthalmopathy. The CDR3 sequence: CASSLGVGGYEQYF. The CDR3 coding sequence is TGTGCCAGCAGTCTCGGGGTGGGTGGTTACGAGCAGTACTTC.